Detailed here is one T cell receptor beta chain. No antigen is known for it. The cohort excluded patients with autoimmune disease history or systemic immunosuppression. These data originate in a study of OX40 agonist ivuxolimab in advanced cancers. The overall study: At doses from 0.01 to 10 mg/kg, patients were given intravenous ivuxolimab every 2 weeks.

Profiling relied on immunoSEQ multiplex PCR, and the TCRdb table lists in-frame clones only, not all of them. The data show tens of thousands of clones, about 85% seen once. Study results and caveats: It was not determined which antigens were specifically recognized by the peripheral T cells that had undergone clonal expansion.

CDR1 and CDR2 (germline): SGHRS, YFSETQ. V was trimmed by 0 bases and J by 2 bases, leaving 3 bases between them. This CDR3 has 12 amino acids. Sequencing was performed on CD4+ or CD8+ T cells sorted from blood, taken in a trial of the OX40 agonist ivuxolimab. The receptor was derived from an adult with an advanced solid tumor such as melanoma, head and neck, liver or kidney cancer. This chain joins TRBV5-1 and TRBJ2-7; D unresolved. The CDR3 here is CASSLEAYEQYF. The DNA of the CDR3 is TGCGCCAGCAGCTTGGAGGCCTACGAGCAGTACTTC.